Listed below are T cell receptor beta chains from one sample, sequenced in a study of shared clonotypes between healthy human individuals. Only in-frame clones appear in the TCRdb table, and some are missing; sequencing was by immunoSEQ multiplex PCR. The table records around 980,000 clones, about four fifths of them present only once. Material: memory CD4+ T cells from PBMCs. The receptors were sampled from a man aged 18-30 years in good health. Some clones in this sample may be carry-over from other donors' samples. Each CDR3 is given with its conserved first and last residue. The D gene is left open where the match is weak. The size of a clone is reported for some rows only, either as once, few or many, or as a class for expanded clones.

size	D	J	V	DNA	CDR3
once	-	TRBJ2-7	TRBV19	TGTGCCAGTAGTCCCAGACACCTTCCACCCTACGAGCAGTACTTC	CASSPRHLPPYEQYF
-	-	TRBJ2-7	TRBV5-1	TGCGCCAGCAGCTTGGCCATTCCGAGCTACGAGCAGTACTTC	CASSLAIPSYEQYF
-	-	TRBJ2-3	TRBV5-1	TGCGCCAGCAGCTTGATCAATGCAGATACGCAGTATTTT	CASSLINADTQYF
once	-	TRBJ1-2	TRBV5-8	TGTGCCAGCAGCTTGGTGGGAGTTGACTATGGCTACACCTTC	CASSLVGVDYGYTF
-	-	TRBJ1-1	TRBV7-2	TGTGCCAGCAGCCACTACAACACTGAAGCTTTCTTT	CASSHYNTEAFF
few	-	TRBJ1-4	TRBV14	TGTGCCAGCAGCCTTCGACTCCTCCAGACTAATGAAAAACTGTTTTTT	CASSLRLLQTNEKLFF
-	TRBD1	TRBJ2-3	TRBV11-3	TGTGCCAGCAGCTCTACAGGGGTCCATACGCAGTATTTT	CASSSTGVHTQYF
-	TRBD2	TRBJ2-3	TRBV5-4	TGTGCCAGCAGCCCGGGGGGTGGCACAGATACGCAGTATTTT	CASSPGGGTDTQYF
-	TRBD2	TRBJ2-3	TRBV27	TGTGCCAGCAGTCCGGGGGGACTAGCGGGAATGTTCGGCACAGATACGCAGTATTTT	CASSPGGLAGMFGTDTQYF
-	-	TRBJ2-2	TRBV9	TGTGCCAGCAGCGTAGTGGGGGCGGGAGCGAACGGGGAGCTGTTTTTT	CASSVVGAGANGELFF
-	TRBD2	TRBJ2-2	TRBV6-5	TGTGCCAGCAGACCGACTAGCGGTTCGTATGGGGAGCTGTTTTTT	CASRPTSGSYGELFF
-	-	TRBJ1-1	TRBV6-1	TGTGCCAGCAGGGGTTGGCAGCTGAACACTGAAGCTTTCTTT	CASRGWQLNTEAFF
-	-	TRBJ2-7	TRBV29-1	TGCAGCGTTGATGTCCCAGGGTCATTCACCTACGAGCAGTACTTC	CSVDVPGSFTYEQYF
-	-	TRBJ2-2	TRBV7-9	TGTGCCAGCAGCTTCTTACCTTCGAACACCGGGGAGCTGTTTTTT	CASSFLPSNTGELFF
-	TRBD2	TRBJ2-7	TRBV5-1	TGCGCCAGCAGCTTGGAGGGGACTAGCGGGCGCTCCTACGAGCAGTACTTC	CASSLEGTSGRSYEQYF